One sample yielded the 8 T cell receptor beta chains listed below, sequenced in a study of vaccination and CD4 T cells after COVID-19. Treatment of the sample: roughly nine-day PBMC culture with coronavirus spike peptide pools or control peptides (ViraFEST assay). No antigens are known for them. The Oncomine TCR Beta short-read assay was applied to DNA of cultured CD4+ T cells. TCRdb re-called the PCR reads through MiXCR, storing one row per CDR3 protein. In the table there are fewer than 9,000 distinct CDR3 sequences, 65% to 75% of which are singletons. The source material was CD4+ T cells from blood, cultured in vitro. The source of these receptors is a human donor who had recovered from COVID-19.

The chain carries TRBV29-1 and TRBJ1-2; no clear D. Germline CDR1 SQVTM, CDR2 ANQGSEA. V was shortened by 7 bases and J by 8 bases, with 23 bases between the two germline ends. This CDR3 region has 14 residues. CDR3 loop: CSGPRAGSLGGYTF. The CDR3 coding sequence is TGCAGCGGGCCCCGGGCGGGGAGTTTAGGGGGCTACACCTTC.

J is TRBJ2-7 and V is TRBV6-1, with D perhaps matching TRBD1 (5 bases). CDR1 MNHNS and CDR2 SASEGT come from the germline V gene. Trimming pared 7 bases from V and 2 bases from J, leaving 15 bases between. This CDR3 contains 14 residues. CDR3 DNA sequence: TGTGCCAGCAAGAACTGGGCAGGGCCCTACGAGCAGTACTTC. It is translated as CASKNWAGPYEQYF.

The chain has TRBV6-1 and TRBJ2-1, with 12 bases matching TRBD2. Germline values: CDR1 MNHNS, CDR2 SASEGT. V lost 7 bases to trimming and J lost 8 bases; unmatched junction nucleotides: 9. This CDR3 spans 15 amino acids. CDR3 DNA sequence: TGTGCCAGCAACTCCGGGGCTAGCGGGAGGGATGAGCAGTTCTTC. This codes for CASNSGASGRDEQFF.

V and J are TRBV19 and TRBJ1-6; no definite D call. Germline CDR1 LNHDA, CDR2 SQIVND (reference sequence). V lost 5 bases and J 6 bases, leaving 11 bases between the germline ends. CDR3 length equals 14 residues. CDR3 nucleotide sequence: TGTGCCAGTAGTCCCCCACCGACTAATTCACCCCTCCACTTT. Translation gives CASSPPPTNSPLHF.

V gene TRBV7-9 combines with J gene TRBJ1-2; no clear D. Germline CDR1 and CDR2: SEHNR and FQNEAQ (reference sequence). The CDR3 loop spans 14 amino acids. Trimming removed 6 bases from V and 0 bases from J, with 11 bases in between. The CDR3 protein is CASSYTRANYGYTF. The CDR3, as DNA: TGTGCCAGCAGTTATACAAGAGCTAACTATGGCTACACCTTC.

The chain recombines TRBV7-2 with TRBJ1-2; 9 positions match TRBD1. Per the germline V gene, CDR1 is SGHTA and CDR2 is FQGNSA. V was pared by 5 bases and J by 8 bases, with 9 bases of the junction left unmatched. The CDR3 consists of 14 residues. The CDR3 is CASSAQGASWGYTF. CDR3 coding DNA: TGTGCCAGCAGCGCACAGGGGGCATCGTGGGGCTACACCTTC.

The chain joins TRBV28 to TRBJ2-5; 7 bases map to TRBD2. V trimming: 2 bases; J trimming: 0 bases; junction bases outside the gene matches: 3. The CDR3 is 15 residues long. Germline CDR1 and CDR2: MDHEN and SYDVKM. CDR3 DNA sequence: TGTGCCAGCAGTTTAGCGGGAGCCAACCAAGAGACCCAGTACTTC. Translation: CASSLAGANQETQYF.

This clonotype appeared a few times. The chain is built from TRBV7-2 and TRBJ1-2; D is ambiguous. The V gene's germline CDR1 is SGHTA and CDR2 FQGNSA. Trimming stripped 2 bases from V and 8 bases from J, with 15 bases between. CDR3 length: 14 amino acids. CDR3 protein: CASSLSLPAGGYTF. The CDR3 region has the DNA TGTGCCAGCAGCTTATCTCTCCCGGCGGGCGGCTACACCTTC.